This TCR beta chain is drawn from a study of T cells in Graves' hyperthyroidism and ophthalmopathy. This clonotype was detected many times. Germline CDR1 SGHRS, CDR2 YFSETQ. Trimming at V came to 4 bases and at J to 2 bases, leaving 6 bases not matched to a gene. CDR3 length: 14 residues. The CDR3 regions of TCR beta were amplified from RNA transcripts. RT-PCR in the first round (using the HTBI primer set) targeted the TCR CDR3. MiXCR, run by TCRdb on the multiplex PCR reads, gives a single entry per CDR3 protein. The repertoire holds 400,000 to 600,000 distinct CDR3 sequences, with more than 15% as singletons.

Sequenced input: blood. The J gene is TRBJ2-7, the V gene TRBV5-1; 7 nucleotides line up with TRBD2. The TCR originated in a woman in her 30s with Graves' ophthalmopathy. The CDR3 loop is CASSEKRGTYEQYF. The CDR3 nucleotides read TGCGCCAGCAGCGAAAAGCGGGGCACCTACGAGCAGTACTTC.